Each of the 26 T cell receptor beta chains below was sequenced from the same sample in a study of blood T cell repertoires in COVID-19. TCRdb's copy holds only in-frame clones and misses some; the assay was immunoSEQ multiplex PCR. The sample includes about 170,000 clones, 86% seen only once; the top ten take about 6.5%. Material for sequencing was peripheral blood. These TCRs come from a woman older than 75 in a cohort sampled during active or convalescent COVID-19.

This sequence joins TRBV3-1 (or the pseudogene TRBV3-2) and TRBJ1-5, with D possibly being TRBD1 (5 bases). CDR1 is LGHDT and CDR2 is YNNKEL in the germline V gene (reference sequence). The ends were cut back, 2 bases at V and 3 bases at J, with 8 bases in the middle. This CDR3 region has 14 residues. CDR3 residues: CASSQRGSNQPQHF. Written as DNA, the CDR3 is TGTGCCAGCAGCCAAAGGGGATCCAATCAGCCCCAGCATTTT.

The V call is TRBV30, the J call TRBJ2-2; D is undetermined. Germline-derived CDR1 and CDR2 are GTSNPN and SVGIG (reference sequence). V was shortened by 3 bases and J by 6 bases, with 5 bases between the two germline ends. The CDR3 is 11 residues long. The CDR3 region is CAWRAAGELFF. CDR3 nucleotide sequence: TGTGCCTGGAGGGCCGCCGGGGAGCTGTTTTTT.

The chain uses TRBV5-4 and TRBJ2-6; 8 bases match TRBD1. There are 18 residues in the CDR3. Per germline, CDR1 SGHNT and CDR2 YYREEE (reference sequence). The V segment lost 4 bases and the J segment 2 bases; nucleotides outside the gene matches: 11. The CDR3 sequence is CASSGSDRARAGANVLTF. CDR3 coding DNA: TGTGCCAGCAGCGGGTCGGACAGGGCTAGAGCTGGGGCCAACGTCCTGACTTTC.

The V and J genes are TRBV4-1 and TRBJ2-7; unclear D gene. The CDR3 spans 12 residues. Germline values: CDR1 MGHRA, CDR2 YSYEKL. V lost 1 base and J lost 7, with 8 bases in between. The CDR3 sequence is CASSQVRGEQYF. In nucleotides, the CDR3 is TGCGCCAGCAGCCAAGTACGAGGTGAGCAGTACTTC.

The V gene is TRBV11-2, the J gene TRBJ1-1; D gene unclear. CDR3 size: 13 residues. V was trimmed by 2 bases and J by 3 bases, leaving 7 bases between them. Germline CDR1 SGHAT, CDR2 FQNNGV. The CDR3, as DNA: TGTGCCAGCAGCTTATGGAGGTACACTGAAGCTTTCTTT. Translated: CASSLWRYTEAFF.

The chain has TRBV7-2 and TRBJ1-1, with TRBD1 matching 7 bases. The V segment lost 1 base and the J segment 4 bases; nucleotides outside the gene matches: 6. The CDR3 extends over 15 amino acids. Per germline, CDR1 SGHTA and CDR2 FQGNSA. CDR3 in amino acids: CASSLGLAGGTEAFF. The CDR3 nucleotides are TGTGCCAGCAGCTTAGGGTTGGCAGGGGGCACTGAAGCTTTCTTT.

The chain recombines TRBV19 with TRBJ2-1; 7 bases agree with TRBD1. Germline V gives CDR1 LNHDA, CDR2 SQIVND (reference sequence). The J segment lost 2 bases and the V segment lost 3 bases, leaving 10 bases of the junction unmatched. The CDR3 is 17 residues long. CDR3 in DNA: TGTGCCAGTAGTATTTTACCGGGACAGAAAGCCTACAATGAGCAGTTCTTC. Translation: CASSILPGQKAYNEQFF.

The chain joins TRBV15 to TRBJ1-1; D remains unclear. V lost 1 base, J lost 5 bases, and 8 bases lay in between. Germline V CDR1 and CDR2: LNHNV, YYDKDF (reference sequence). The CDR3 has 13 residues. CDR3 DNA: TGTGCCACCAGCAGAGCACGGGGTACTGAAGCTTTCTTT. Protein product: CATSRARGTEAFF.

This chain connects TRBV4-3 to TRBJ2-1; 8 positions match TRBD2. The V and J ends lost 1 base and 2 bases, in that order; junction bases with no gene match: 7. The V gene's germline CDR1 is LGHNA and CDR2 YSLEER. This CDR3 is 17 amino acids long. CDR3 coding DNA: TGCGCCAGCAGCCAAGGGGCAACTAGCGGACCCTACAATGAGCAGTTCTTC. Encoded protein: CASSQGATSGPYNEQFF.

The chain is built from TRBV12-5 and TRBJ1-1, with no clear D. Deletions cut 0 bases from V and 1 base from J, with 6 bases between. The V gene's germline CDR1 is LGHNT and CDR2 FRNRAP. The CDR3 covers 14 residues. The CDR3 region is CASGLVLANTEAFF. The DNA of the CDR3 is TGTGCTAGTGGTTTGGTACTTGCGAACACTGAAGCTTTCTTT.

The gene calls are TRBV7-9 and TRBJ2-5; TRBD1 is a possible D gene (6 bases). CDR1 and CDR2 (germline): SEHNR, FQNEAQ (reference sequence). V lost 5 bases, J lost 4 bases, and 14 bases lay in between. The CDR3 extends over 14 amino acids. CDR3 nucleotides: TGTGCCAGCAGCCCGGGACATAGTAGAGAGACCCAGTACTTC. Amino acid sequence: CASSPGHSRETQYF.

V usage is TRBV20-1 and J usage is TRBJ1-2, with unresolved D. V was cut by 3 bases and J by 0 bases, with 20 bases left in between. Germline V lookup: CDR1 DFQATT, CDR2 SNEGSKA (reference sequence). The CDR3 has 17 residues. CDR3 nucleotide sequence: TGCAGTGCTAGTGGAACTGGGCGGGTGGTGGCTAACTATGGCTACACCTTC. Protein product: CSASGTGRVVANYGYTF.

CDR3 sequence (DNA): TGTGCCAGCAGCTTAGCAGGGGCGCTAGGTTATACGCAGTATTTT. The encoded protein is CASSLAGALGYTQYF. The chain combines TRBV7-2 with TRBJ2-3; a weak D match, TRBD1 (5 bases). Germline V CDR1 and CDR2: SGHTA, FQGNSA. The V gene lost 0 bases and the J gene lost 7 bases, with 14 bases spanning the gap. The CDR3 runs 15 residues.

This chain links TRBV10-1 with TRBJ2-2, with 7 bases lining up with TRBD1. CDR3 length: 13 residues. Germline V gene data show CDR1 as WNHNN and CDR2 as SYGVQD (reference sequence). The ends lost 10 bases at V and 5 bases at J; junction bases unmatched: 7. CDR3 protein: CATHRGRTGELFF. In DNA, the CDR3 is TGCGCCACTCACAGGGGCCGAACCGGGGAGCTGTTTTTT.

This clone was recorded only once. The chain has TRBV9 and TRBJ1-5; D unclear. This CDR3 is 15 amino acids long. Germline V gene lookup returns CDR1 SGDLS and CDR2 YYNGEE. V was pared by 0 bases and J by 3 bases, with 10 bases between. The CDR3 region is CASSVAPGPNQPQHF. The CDR3, as DNA: TGTGCCAGCAGCGTAGCCCCGGGTCCCAATCAGCCCCAGCATTTT.

The chain uses TRBV21-1 and TRBJ2-1; no DNA check was done on the table's D call, TRBD2. TRBV21-1 is an annotated pseudogene. The CDR3 covers 16 residues. The CDR3 protein is CASSLSTSGRCSEQFF. For the CDR3, the DNA is TGTGCCAGCAGCCTATCGACTAGCGGGAGATGTAGTGAGCAGTTCTTC.

This sequence joins TRBV27 and TRBJ1-2; TRBD1 matches 9 bases. Germline CDR1 and CDR2: MNHEY and SMNVEV (reference sequence). The ends lost 1 base at V and 8 bases at J; junction bases unmatched: 5. The CDR3 is 14 amino acids. CDR3 nucleotides: TGTGCCAGCAGTTTATTAGGGGACAGGGAAGGCTACACCTTC. It codes for CASSLLGDREGYTF.

The chain links TRBV5-5 to TRBJ1-3, with 7 bases fitting TRBD1. The CDR3 has 15 amino acids. Germline loops: CDR1 SGHKS, CDR2 YYEKEE (reference sequence). V was clipped by 0 bases and J by 0 bases; unmatched bases: 0. CDR3 sequence: CASSLDRGSGNTIYF. CDR3 coding DNA: TGTGCCAGCAGCTTGGACAGGGGCTCTGGAAACACCATATATTTT.

The gene calls are TRBV5-8 and TRBJ1-1, with D tentatively TRBD1 (5 bases). Germline V lookup: CDR1 SGHTS, CDR2 YDEGEE. The CDR3 sequence is 16 residues long. Trimming pared 0 bases from V and 2 bases from J, leaving 14 bases between. The CDR3 nucleotides read TGTGCCAGCAGCTTGGCCGGGGGGGTAACCAACACTGAAGCTTTCTTT. The encoded protein is CASSLAGGVTNTEAFF.

The rearrangement uses TRBV6-4 and TRBJ1-1, with 7 bases that match TRBD1. V lost 2 bases and J lost 0; bases outside the gene matches: 9. This CDR3 has 17 residues. The germline gives CDR1 MRHNA, CDR2 SNTAGT. CDR3 region: CASSDMGQLPMNTEAFF. CDR3 coding DNA: TGTGCCAGCAGTGACATGGGACAGCTACCCATGAACACTGAAGCTTTCTTT.

The chain joins TRBV7-9 to TRBJ1-6, with unresolved D. Trimming pared 2 bases from V and 5 bases from J, leaving 16 bases between. Germline V lookup: CDR1 SEHNR, CDR2 FQNEAQ (reference sequence). This CDR3 spans 17 amino acids. The DNA for the CDR3 is TGTGCCAGCAGCTTACCCGGCGTCGGGAGAGATAATTCACCCCTCCACTTT. This translates into CASSLPGVGRDNSPLHF.

The CDR3 DNA is TGCGCCAGCAGCCAAACTCTGACAGCTAGCTCCTACAATGAGCAGTTCTTC. This codes for CASSQTLTASSYNEQFF. The rearrangement joins TRBV4-3 to TRBJ2-1, with D tentatively TRBD1 (5 bases). The CDR3 spans 17 residues. Germline V gene lookup returns CDR1 LGHNA and CDR2 YSLEER. V dropped 2 bases and J dropped 0 bases, with 14 bases sitting between them.

V gene TRBV6-1 combines with J gene TRBJ2-3; 9 bases map to TRBD2. The CDR3 runs 17 residues. V trimming: 2 bases; J trimming: 0 bases; junction bases outside the gene matches: 6. CDR1 MNHNS and CDR2 SASEGT come from the germline V gene. Here the CDR3 DNA reads TGTGCCAGCAGTGAACTGCCTAGCGGGGTTAGCACAGATACGCAGTATTTT. Its protein product is CASSELPSGVSTDTQYF.

V usage is TRBV9 and J usage is TRBJ2-1, with D possibly matching TRBD1 (5 bases). Germline V gene lookup returns CDR1 SGDLS and CDR2 YYNGEE. CDR3 length: 15 residues. Trimming took off 4 bases at V and 10 bases at J, with 21 bases between the two ends. The CDR3 DNA follows: TGTGCCAGCAGCTCCTCGGGTAGCCTGAGACAGGAGCAGTTCTTC. Protein: CASSSSGSLRQEQFF.

The table lists this clone with a count of one. J is TRBJ1-1 and V is TRBV3-1 (or the pseudogene TRBV3-2); 10 bases are a match to TRBD1. The germline V gene encodes CDR1 LGHDT and CDR2 YNNKEL (reference sequence). The CDR3 is 15 amino acids. V was clipped by 6 bases and J by 5 bases; unmatched bases: 9. CDR3 sequence reads: CASSHGTGAGTEAFF. The CDR3 DNA sequence: TGTGCCAGCAGTCATGGGACAGGGGCGGGGACTGAAGCTTTCTTT.

The rearrangement uses TRBV19 and TRBJ1-2, with 9 nucleotides matching TRBD1. Per the germline V gene, CDR1 is LNHDA and CDR2 is SQIVND (reference sequence). The CDR3 contains 15 residues. V lost 3 bases to trimming and J lost 4 bases; unmatched junction nucleotides: 6. The CDR3 protein is CASSIMGQGAYGYTF. DNA of the CDR3: TGTGCCAGTAGTATTATGGGACAGGGTGCCTATGGCTACACCTTC.